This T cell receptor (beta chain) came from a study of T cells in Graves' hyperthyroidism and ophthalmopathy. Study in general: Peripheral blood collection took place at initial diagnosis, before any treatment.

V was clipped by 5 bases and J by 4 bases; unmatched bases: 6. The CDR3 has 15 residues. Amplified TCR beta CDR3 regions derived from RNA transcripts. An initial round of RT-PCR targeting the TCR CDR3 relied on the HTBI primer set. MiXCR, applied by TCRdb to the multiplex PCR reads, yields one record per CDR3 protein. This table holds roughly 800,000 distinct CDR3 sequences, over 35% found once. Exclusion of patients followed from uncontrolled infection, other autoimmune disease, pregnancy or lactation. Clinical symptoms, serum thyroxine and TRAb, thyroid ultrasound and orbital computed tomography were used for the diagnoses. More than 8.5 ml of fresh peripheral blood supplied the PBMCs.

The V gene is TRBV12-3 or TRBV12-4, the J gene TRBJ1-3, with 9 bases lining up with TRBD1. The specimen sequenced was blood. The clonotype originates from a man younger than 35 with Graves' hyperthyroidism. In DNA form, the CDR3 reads TGTGCCAGCAGTCCCCTCGGGACAGGGGGAAACACCATATATTTT. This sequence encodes CASSPLGTGGNTIYF.